This TCR beta chain was identified in a study of blood T cell repertoires in COVID-19. For the study at large: COVID-19 samples, acute and convalescent, were from the United States, Italy and Spain. PBMCs, B-cell-depleted T cells, or T cells were the source of the cDNA or gDNA that made up the material.

The length of the CDR3 is 19 residues. V shed 4 bases and J 0 bases; nucleotides not matched to a gene: 11. CDR1 SGHTA and CDR2 FQGNSA come from the germline V gene. In the study's own analysis: Estimated nucleated cell counts came from reference gene primer amplification. Libraries were prepared by immunoSEQ multiplex PCR; TCRdb keeps only in-frame clonotypes and omits some of them. That table furnishes V, J and clone size, whereas the DNA furnished D and trimming. The sample contains approximately 60,000 clones, approximately 85% of which appear only once. Input material: peripheral blood. This sequence originates from a human donor in a cohort sampled during active COVID-19. The chain uses TRBV7-2 and TRBJ2-3; 12 nucleotides align to TRBD2. In DNA form, the CDR3 reads TGTGCCAGCAGCTCGAAACCGACTAGCGGGGGAGCAAGCACAGATACGCAGTATTTT. This gives the protein CASSSKPTSGGASTDTQYF.